This T cell receptor (beta chain) was obtained from a study of read filtering for tumor transcriptome and immune sequencing. Overall study: RNA-seq yielded only roughly 80 to 1,400 TCR reads, IR-seq about 3.5 to 10.27 million. Study results and caveats: Dropping single-read clonotypes raised IR-seq and RNA-seq shared-clonotype correlation.

Germline CDR1 reads SGHDN; CDR2 reads FVKESK. This CDR3 contains 14 residues. V was pared by 1 base and J by 3 bases, with 10 bases between. Ten or more counts support this clonotype. Its cognate antigen is unknown. This library used approximately 370 ng RNA and molecular barcoded adaptors spanning alpha/delta and beta/gamma chains. TCRdb re-called the reads with MiXCR, one entry per CDR3 protein. Of approximately 150,000 distinct CDR3 sequences in the sample, about 12% were seen once. The chain combines TRBV14 with TRBJ2-7; the D is unclear. The sample was a population of CD138-negative cells sorted from bone marrow. The sequence came from a donor at least 40 years old with multiple myeloma. CDR3: CASSQGWGLYEQYF. For the CDR3, the DNA is TGTGCCAGCAGCCAAGGATGGGGTCTCTACGAGCAGTACTTC.